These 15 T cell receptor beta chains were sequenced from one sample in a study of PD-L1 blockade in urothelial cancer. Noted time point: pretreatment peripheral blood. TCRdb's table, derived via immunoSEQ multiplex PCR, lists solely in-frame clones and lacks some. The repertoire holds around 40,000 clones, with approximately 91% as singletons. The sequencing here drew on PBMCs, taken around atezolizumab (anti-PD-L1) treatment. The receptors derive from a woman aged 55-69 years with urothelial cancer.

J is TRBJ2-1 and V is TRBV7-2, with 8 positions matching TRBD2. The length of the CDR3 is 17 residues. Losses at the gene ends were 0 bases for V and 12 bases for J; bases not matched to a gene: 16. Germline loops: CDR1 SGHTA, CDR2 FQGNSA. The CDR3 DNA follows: TGTGCCAGCAGCTTAGCCATTAGCGGGGTCGGGGCAATTCGGCAGTTCTTC. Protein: CASSLAISGVGAIRQFF.

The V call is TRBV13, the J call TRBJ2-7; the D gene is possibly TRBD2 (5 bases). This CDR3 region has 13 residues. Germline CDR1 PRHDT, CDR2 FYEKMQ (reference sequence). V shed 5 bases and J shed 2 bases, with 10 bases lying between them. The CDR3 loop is CASSPGSAYEQYF. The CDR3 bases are TGTGCCAGCAGCCCGGGTAGCGCCTACGAGCAGTACTTC.

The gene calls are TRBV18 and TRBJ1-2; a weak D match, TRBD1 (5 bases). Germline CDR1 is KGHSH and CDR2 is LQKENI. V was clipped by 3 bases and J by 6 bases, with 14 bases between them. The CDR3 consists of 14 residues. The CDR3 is CASSPVMGGNGYTF. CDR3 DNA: TGTGCCAGCTCACCGGTGATGGGGGGGAATGGCTACACCTTC.

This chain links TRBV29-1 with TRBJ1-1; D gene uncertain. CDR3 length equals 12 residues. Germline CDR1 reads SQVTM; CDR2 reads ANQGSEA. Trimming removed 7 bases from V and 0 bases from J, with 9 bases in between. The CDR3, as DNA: TGCAGCGGACTTAGGATGAACACTGAAGCTTTCTTT. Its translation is CSGLRMNTEAFF.

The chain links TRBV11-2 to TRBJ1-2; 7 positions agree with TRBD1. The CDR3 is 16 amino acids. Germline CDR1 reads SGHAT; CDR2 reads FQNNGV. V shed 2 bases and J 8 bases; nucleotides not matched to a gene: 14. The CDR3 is CASSLRLGQGGGGYTF. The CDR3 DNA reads TGTGCCAGCAGCTTACGCCTCGGTCAGGGGGGTGGCGGCTACACCTTC.

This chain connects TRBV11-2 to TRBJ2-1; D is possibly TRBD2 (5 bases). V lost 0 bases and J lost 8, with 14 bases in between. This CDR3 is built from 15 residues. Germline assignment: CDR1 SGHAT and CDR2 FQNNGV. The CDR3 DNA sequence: TGTGCCAGCAGCTTAGATAGAGTAGCGCTCGATGAGCAGTTCTTC. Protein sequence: CASSLDRVALDEQFF.

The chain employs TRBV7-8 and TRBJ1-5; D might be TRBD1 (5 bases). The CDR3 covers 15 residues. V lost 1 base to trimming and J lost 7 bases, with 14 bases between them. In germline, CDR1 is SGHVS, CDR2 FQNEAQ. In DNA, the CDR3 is TGTGCCAGCAGCTTAGTGGGGGGGACCGTACAGCCCCAGCATTTT. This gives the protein CASSLVGGTVQPQHF.

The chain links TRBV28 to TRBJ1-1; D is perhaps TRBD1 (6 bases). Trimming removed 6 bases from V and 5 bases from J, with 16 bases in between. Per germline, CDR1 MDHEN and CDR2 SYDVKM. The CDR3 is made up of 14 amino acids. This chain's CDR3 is CASSRRRGGTEAFF. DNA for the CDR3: TGTGCCAGCAGCCGTAGGAGGGGGGGGACTGAAGCTTTCTTT. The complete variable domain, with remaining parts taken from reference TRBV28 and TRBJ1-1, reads DVKVTQSSRYLVKRTGEKVFLECVQDMDHENMFWYRQDPGLGLRLIYFSYDVKMKEKGDIPEGYSVSREKKERFSLILESASTNQTSMYLCASSRRRGGTEAFFGQGTRLTVV.

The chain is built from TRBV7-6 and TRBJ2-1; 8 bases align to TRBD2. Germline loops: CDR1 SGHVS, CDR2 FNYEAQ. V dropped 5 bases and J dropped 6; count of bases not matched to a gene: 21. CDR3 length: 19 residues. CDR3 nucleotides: TGTGCCAGCAGCCCCATCCCGTTCAGCGGGAGTGGGGGGACCAATGAGCAGTTCTTC. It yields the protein CASSPIPFSGSGGTNEQFF.

This CDR3 is CASSQDFERTQYF. Written as DNA, the CDR3 is TGTGCCAGCAGCCAAGATTTTGAGCGGACCCAGTACTTC. V is TRBV4-2 and J is TRBJ2-5; no clear D. The germline CDR1 and CDR2 sequences are LGHNA and YNFKEQ. Between the trimmed V and J ends, which lost 0 bases and 7 bases, there was a span of 9 bases. The length of the CDR3 is 13 residues.

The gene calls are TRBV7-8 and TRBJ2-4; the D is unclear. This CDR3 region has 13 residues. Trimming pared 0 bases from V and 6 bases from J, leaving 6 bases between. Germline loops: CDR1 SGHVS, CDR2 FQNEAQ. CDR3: CASSLALRNIQYF. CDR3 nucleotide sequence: TGTGCCAGCAGCTTAGCTCTTAGAAACATTCAGTACTTC.

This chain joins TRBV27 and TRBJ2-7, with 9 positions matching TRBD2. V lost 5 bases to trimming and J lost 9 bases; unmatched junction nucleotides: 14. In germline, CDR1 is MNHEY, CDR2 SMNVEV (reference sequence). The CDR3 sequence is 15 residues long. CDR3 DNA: TGTGCCAGCAGTGGGGTTAGCGGGAGTATAAGGCTGCAGTACTTC. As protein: CASSGVSGSIRLQYF.

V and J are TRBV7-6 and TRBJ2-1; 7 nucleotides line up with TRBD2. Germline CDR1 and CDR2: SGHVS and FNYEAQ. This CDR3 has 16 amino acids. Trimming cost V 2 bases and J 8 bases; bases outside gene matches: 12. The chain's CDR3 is CASSLLGRGRSHEQFF. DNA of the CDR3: TGTGCCAGCAGCTTATTAGGGCGGGGGAGGTCGCATGAGCAGTTCTTC.

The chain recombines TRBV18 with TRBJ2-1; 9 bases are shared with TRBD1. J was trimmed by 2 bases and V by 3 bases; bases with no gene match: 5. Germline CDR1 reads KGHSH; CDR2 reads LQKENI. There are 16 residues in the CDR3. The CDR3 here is CASSPPNRGPYNEQFF. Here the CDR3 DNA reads TGTGCCAGCTCACCCCCTAACAGGGGGCCCTACAATGAGCAGTTCTTC.

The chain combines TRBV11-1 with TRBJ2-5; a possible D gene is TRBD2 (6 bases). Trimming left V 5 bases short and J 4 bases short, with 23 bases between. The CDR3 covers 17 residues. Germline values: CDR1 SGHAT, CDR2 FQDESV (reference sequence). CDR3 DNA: TGTGCCAGCAGCCCTAGGGCCATTTTGACTAGTGCAGAGACCCAGTACTTC. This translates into CASSPRAILTSAETQYF.